The following is a TCR beta chain sequence with its context. Its specificity is unknown. The data were taken from a study of cytomegalovirus exposure and HLA in healthy donors. Vbeta (60) and Jbeta (13) primers were used in the PCR. Assay used: immunoSEQ multiplex PCR; TCRdb lists only in-frame clones, some missing. This sample has around 100,000 clones; approximately 79% occur once, and the top ten carry over 15%. The CDR3 extends over 14 amino acids. Deletions cut 0 bases from V and 5 bases from J, with 10 bases between. Germline V gene lookup returns CDR1 WNHNN and CDR2 SYGVQD (reference sequence). Findings of the study overall: The presence/absence work took it that sequencing depth was about the same across donors.

The chain couples TRBV10-1 to TRBJ2-5; no reliable D call. The clonotype originates from a woman aged 60 to 75 in good health and CMV-seropositive. Sequenced input: PBMCs. The CDR3 DNA is TGCGCCAGCAGTGAGTCGTGGCAATCGGAGACCCAGTACTTC. It is translated as CASSESWQSETQYF.